This passage covers 18 T cell receptor beta chains from one sample sequenced in a study of patients and donors after allogeneic stem cell transplantation. TCRdb itself ran the RT-PCR reads through MiXCR, one entry per CDR3 protein. The table includes about 89,000 distinct CDR3 sequences, about 48% detected once. Sequenced material: blood, either unsorted or a sorted T cell fraction (not recorded which). These receptors were taken from a human donor who was either an allogeneic HSCT recipient or a stem cell or donor lymphocyte infusion donor (not recorded which). It is not recorded whose cells these are; they may come from a transplant donor.

The chain links TRBV28 to TRBJ1-2; D gene unclear. The CDR3 spans 15 residues. Between the trimmed V and J ends, which lost 3 bases and 2 bases, there was a span of 13 bases. Germline V CDR1 and CDR2: MDHEN, SYDVKM. The CDR3 protein is CASSLGRAANYGYTF. CDR3 DNA sequence: TGTGCCAGCAGTTTGGGTAGGGCGGCAAACTATGGCTACACCTTC.

The rearrangement links TRBV20-1 to TRBJ1-2, with D perhaps matching TRBD1 (6 bases). The germline CDR1 and CDR2 sequences are DFQATT and SNEGSKA (reference sequence). The CDR3 extends over 15 amino acids. Trimming took off 0 bases at V and 4 bases at J, with 15 bases between the two ends. For the CDR3, the DNA is TGCAGTGCTAGAGAAGCACCGACAGGACCCTATGGCTACACCTTC. It codes for CSAREAPTGPYGYTF.

The rearrangement joins TRBV18 to TRBJ2-7; TRBD2 matches 8 bases. V was pared by 1 base and J by 3 bases, with 5 bases of the junction left unmatched. CDR3 length equals 15 residues. The germline CDR1 and CDR2 sequences are KGHSH and LQKENI. This CDR3 reads CASSPLGTSYYEQYF. The CDR3 DNA sequence: TGTGCCAGCTCACCACTGGGGACTAGTTACTACGAGCAGTACTTC.

The V and J genes are TRBV25-1 and TRBJ2-7, with D tentatively TRBD1 (6 bases). CDR1 and CDR2 from the germline V gene are MGHDK and SYGVNS. This CDR3 has 15 residues. Trimming removed 2 bases at V and 6 bases at J, with 17 bases between. For the CDR3, the DNA is TGTGCCAGCAGTGAAGCTATCCAGGGGTTTCGCGAGCAGTACTTC. Translating it yields CASSEAIQGFREQYF.

This sequence joins TRBV12-3 or TRBV12-4 and TRBJ1-5, with 9 bases lining up with TRBD1. V shed 5 bases, J shed 7 bases, and the junction held 6 bases outside the gene matches. The CDR3 consists of 14 residues. The CDR3 protein is CASSEQGAGQPQHF. The CDR3 DNA sequence: TGTGCCAGCAGTGAACAGGGGGCTGGGCAGCCCCAGCATTTT.

This clonotype was seen only a few times. This chain uses TRBV7-9 with TRBJ1-6, with D hard to call. This CDR3 is built from 20 residues. The germline gives CDR1 SEHNR, CDR2 FQNEAQ (reference sequence). Trimming removed 1 base from V and 8 bases from J, with 27 bases in between. This chain's CDR3 is CASSLVRRQIQPIMDSPLHF. The CDR3 coding sequence is TGTGCCAGCAGCTTAGTTCGACGGCAGATCCAGCCAATTATGGATTCACCCCTCCACTTT. Filled out from reference TRBV7-9 and TRBJ1-6, the complete variable domain reads DTGVSQNPRHKITKRGQNVTFRCDPISEHNRLYWYRQTLGQGPEFLTYFQNEAQLEKSRLLSDRFSAERPKGSFSTLEIQRTEQGDSAMYLCASSLVRRQIQPIMDSPLHFGNGTRLTVT.

J is TRBJ1-5 and V is TRBV5-5; 11 positions agree with TRBD1. The CDR3 length is 16 residues. Germline lookup yields CDR1 SGHKS and CDR2 YYEKEE (reference sequence). Germline trimming cut 4 bases from V and 11 bases from J; bases unmatched to any gene: 14. CDR3 residues: CASSTQGTGGIRAQHF. Here the CDR3 DNA reads TGTGCCAGCAGCACCCAAGGGACAGGGGGAATCAGGGCCCAGCATTTT.

CDR3 amino acids: CASSRSGTGDYGYTF. The CDR3 DNA is TGTGCCAGCAGCCGGTCCGGGACAGGGGACTATGGCTACACCTTC. V usage is TRBV7-2 and J usage is TRBJ1-2; TRBD1 aligns across 10 bases. V lost 5 bases to trimming and J lost 3 bases; unmatched junction nucleotides: 6. Germline lookup yields CDR1 SGHTA and CDR2 FQGNSA. The CDR3 sequence is 15 residues long.

A remark on this clonotype: A junction boundary mismatches the germline segment, possibly from a read error. This chain joins TRBV4-1 and TRBJ1-1; weak D call: TRBD1 (5 bases). CDR3 length: 14 amino acids. The germline V gene encodes CDR1 MGHRA and CDR2 YSYEKL. CDR3 loop: CASSQDDRNTVAFF. The CDR3 nucleotides read TGCGCCAGCAGCCAAGATGACAGAAACACTGTAGCTTTCTTT.

This chain links TRBV7-2 with TRBJ1-1; D not resolved. Germline V gene sequence: CDR1 SGHTA, CDR2 FQGNSA. This CDR3 has 15 residues. Trimming removed 4 bases at V and 1 base at J, with 13 bases between. The CDR3 is CASSSTPSPNTEAFF. The CDR3 DNA reads TGTGCCAGCAGCTCCACCCCCAGTCCGAACACTGAAGCTTTCTTT.

The chain has TRBV20-1 and TRBJ1-1; no clear D. V was clipped by 0 bases and J by 1 base, with 12 bases between them. The V gene's germline CDR1 is DFQATT and CDR2 SNEGSKA (reference sequence). CDR3 length: 15 amino acids. CDR3 in DNA: TGCAGTGCTAGAGATCGTTCCTCGGGGAACACTGAAGCTTTCTTT. This translates into CSARDRSSGNTEAFF.

This sequence joins TRBV20-1 and TRBJ1-3; unclear D gene. The length of the CDR3 is 14 residues. Germline CDR1 is DFQATT and CDR2 is SNEGSKA (reference sequence). Trimming pared 1 base from V and 6 bases from J, leaving 13 bases between. The CDR3 spells CSARGLGLENTIYF. CDR3 bases: TGCAGTGCTAGAGGATTAGGGTTGGAAAACACCATATATTTT.

The CDR3 here is CASSPDRGQTNEKLFF. CDR3 in DNA: TGTGCCAGCAGTCCCGACAGGGGACAAACTAATGAAAAACTGTTTTTT. V is TRBV28 and J is TRBJ1-4, with 8 nucleotides matching TRBD1. The CDR3 has 16 residues. After removal of 5 bases from V and 1 base from J, the junction contained 6 bases not matched to a gene. Germline CDR1 reads MDHEN; CDR2 reads SYDVKM.

The CDR3 spells CASSKNPTGYGYTF. CDR3 nucleotides: TGTGCCAGCAGCAAAAATCCGACAGGATATGGCTACACCTTC. The chain combines TRBV12-3 or TRBV12-4 with TRBJ1-2; D might be TRBD1 (6 bases). CDR3 length equals 14 residues. Trimming took 6 bases from V and 5 from J, leaving 16 bases between them.

This clonotype was seen only once. The rearrangement uses TRBV4-1 and TRBJ2-3; 9 positions match TRBD1. Germline V lookup: CDR1 MGHRA, CDR2 YSYEKL. CDR3 length equals 18 residues. Losses at the gene ends were 2 bases for V and 3 bases for J; bases not matched to a gene: 12. The CDR3 loop is CASSQLQVGTGSTDTQYF. The CDR3 bases are TGCGCCAGCAGCCAACTCCAAGTGGGGACAGGGAGTACAGATACGCAGTATTTT.

This clonotype was observed once. The chain recombines TRBV28 with TRBJ2-1; 12 nucleotides agree with TRBD2. From germline, CDR1 is MDHEN and CDR2 SYDVKM. CDR3 length: 15 residues. V shed 5 bases, J shed 9 bases, and the junction held 8 bases outside the gene matches. CDR3 residues: CASSHPSGRAAEQFF. CDR3 DNA: TGTGCCAGCAGTCACCCTAGCGGGAGGGCCGCTGAGCAGTTCTTC.

V is TRBV20-1 and J is TRBJ2-3; D is unclear. V gave up 6 bases and J gave up 0 bases, with 13 bases separating them. Germline CDR1 is DFQATT and CDR2 is SNEGSKA (reference sequence). This CDR3 spans 14 amino acids. Written as DNA, the CDR3 is TGCAGTGCCCCAGGACCCCCAAGCACAGATACGCAGTATTTT. Protein sequence: CSAPGPPSTDTQYF.

J is TRBJ1-5 and V is TRBV24-1; maybe TRBD1 (5 bases). V was pared by 4 bases and J by 1 base, with 19 bases between. The CDR3 contains 18 residues. The V gene's germline CDR1 is KGHDR and CDR2 SFDVKD. CDR3 bases: TGTGCCACCAGTGACCCCACGGACGGGGGAACGAGCAATCAGCCCCAGCATTTT. Protein sequence: CATSDPTDGGTSNQPQHF.